The source of this T cell receptor (beta chain) is a study of T cells in Graves' hyperthyroidism and ophthalmopathy. Patients aged 18 to 65 had newly diagnosed hyperthyroidism of under 2 months' duration. PBMCs stemmed from about 9.5 ml fresh peripheral blood. TCR beta CDR3 region amplification was performed from RNA transcripts. The TCR CDR3 first-round RT-PCR relied on the HTBI primer set. Each CDR3 protein gets one entry after TCRdb re-called the multiplex PCR reads with MiXCR. The sample lists under 750,000 distinct CDR3 sequences, roughly 20% occurring once. Study-wide results and limits: A median around six months before onset, the model predicted ophthalmopathy.

On this clonotype itself: Its antigen is unknown.

The CDR3 runs to 15 residues. V was pared by 5 bases and J by 5 bases, with 11 bases of the junction left unmatched. The germline CDR1 and CDR2 sequences are SGHRS and YFSETQ. This clonotype originated in a woman between 50 and 59 years old with Graves' hyperthyroidism that later progressed to Graves' ophthalmopathy. The genes are TRBV5-1 and TRBJ2-7, with 9 bases aligning to TRBD1. Sample: blood. The CDR3 region has the DNA TGCGCCAGCAGGTGGGGGGACAGGGAGAGGAACGAGCAGTACTTC. It encodes CASRWGDRERNEQYF.